This T cell receptor beta chain is drawn from a study of T cells in Graves' hyperthyroidism and ophthalmopathy. Study at large: Sampling of peripheral blood happened at initial diagnosis, prior to any treatment.

Many counts were recorded for this clonotype. Stable hyperthyroidism: no ophthalmopathy progression over 18 months of follow-up. Patients between 18 and 65 years old had hyperthyroidism, newly diagnosed and lasting under 2 months. On the basis of clinical symptoms, serum thyroxine and TRAb, thyroid ultrasound and orbital computed tomography, diagnoses were made. The investigators amplified TCR beta CDR3 regions from RNA transcripts. A set of HTBI primers served as the primers for a first-round RT-PCR of the TCR CDR3. TCRdb reanalysed the multiplex PCR reads using MiXCR and keeps one entry per CDR3 protein. The repertoire consists of over 150,000 distinct CDR3 sequences, with roughly a sixth occurring once and the leading ten covering roughly 55%. The germline gives CDR1 DFQATT, CDR2 SNEGSKA (reference sequence). V shed 3 bases and J shed 6 bases, with 18 bases lying between them. The CDR3 loop spans 14 amino acids.

The chain employs TRBV20-1 and TRBJ2-7; D gene uncertain. The specimen was blood. The clonotype was recovered from a woman between 50 and 59 years old with Graves' hyperthyroidism. As DNA, the CDR3 is TGCAGTGCTAGTCCGTTAGCTCCACGGGCCGAGCAGTACTTC. Translating gives CSASPLAPRAEQYF.